The next 28 T cell receptor beta chains were all read from a single sample in a study of blood T cell repertoires in COVID-19. Repertoires were generated with immunoSEQ multiplex PCR, while TCRdb's copy carries only in-frame clones and drops some. The table shows around 120,000 clones, with over 75% occurring only once. The sequenced sample was peripheral blood. Source of these receptors: a man in his 70s with active or convalescent COVID-19.

The J gene is TRBJ2-2, the V gene TRBV6-5; D is perhaps TRBD2 (5 bases). Germline-derived CDR1 and CDR2 are MNHEY and SVGAGI. This CDR3 has 16 amino acids. With 4 bases removed from V and 4 bases from J, the gap between germline ends came to 16 bases. In DNA, the CDR3 is TGTGCCAGCAGTTCCCGGACTCGTTCCTCCACCGGGGAGCTGTTTTTT. Encoded protein: CASSSRTRSSTGELFF.

This clone came up once. CDR3 sequence (DNA): TGTGCCAGTAGTCCTCTAGCGCCCTACAATGAGCAGTTCTTC. It codes for CASSPLAPYNEQFF. The genes are TRBV19 and TRBJ2-1, with D possibly being TRBD2 (6 bases). The V gene's germline CDR1 is LNHDA and CDR2 SQIVND (reference sequence). The V end was cut by 5 bases, the J end by 2 bases, with 10 bases between. The CDR3 loop spans 14 amino acids.

This clone was recorded once. The chain is built from TRBV29-1 and TRBJ2-1; 8 bases line up with TRBD2. The V segment lost 6 bases and the J segment 3 bases; nucleotides outside the gene matches: 10. The CDR3 runs to 15 residues. In germline, CDR1 is SQVTM, CDR2 ANQGSEA. CDR3 bases: TGCAGCGTCTACGAAGCGGGAGTTAGCTACAATGAGCAGTTCTTC. Protein sequence: CSVYEAGVSYNEQFF.

The V and J genes are TRBV5-1 and TRBJ2-1, with TRBD1 matching over 8 bases. CDR3 length: 15 residues. The junction had 12 bases not matched to a gene; V was cut back by 7 bases and J by 6 bases. CDR1 is SGHRS and CDR2 is YFSETQ in the germline V gene. CDR3 sequence (DNA): TGCGCCAGCGCTGACCCAGGGGGCGCGTCCAATGAGCAGTTCTTC. It encodes CASADPGGASNEQFF. Using reference TRBV5-1 and TRBJ2-1 for the parts outside the CDR3, the full variable domain is KAGVTQTPRYLIKTRGQQVTLSCSPISGHRSVSWYQQTPGQGLQFLFEYFSETQRNKGNFPGRFSGRQFSNSRSEMNVSTLELGDSALYLCASADPGGASNEQFFGPGTRLTVL.

This rearrangement joins TRBV19 to TRBJ1-2, with D possibly matching TRBD1 (5 bases). V dropped 3 bases and J dropped 4 bases, with 9 bases sitting between them. CDR1 LNHDA and CDR2 SQIVND come from the germline V gene (reference sequence). The CDR3 length is 13 residues. The CDR3 region has the DNA TGTGCCAGTAGTATTGGGCAGGGCTATGGCTACACCTTC. It is translated as CASSIGQGYGYTF.

This clone was picked up many times. In DNA form, the CDR3 reads TGTGCCAGCAGCTCTTTACTAGCGGGACCCTACAATGAGCAGTTCTTC. It specifies CASSSLLAGPYNEQFF. The chain has TRBV7-9 and TRBJ2-1; 10 nucleotides align to TRBD2. Germline V gene lookup returns CDR1 SEHNR and CDR2 FQNEAQ (reference sequence). The CDR3 sequence is 16 residues long. The J segment lost 2 bases and the V segment lost 4 bases, leaving 5 bases of the junction unmatched.

This chain links TRBV5-1 with TRBJ2-1; 10 bases are shared with TRBD2. This CDR3 region has 16 residues. The germline V gene encodes CDR1 SGHRS and CDR2 YFSETQ. J lost 7 bases, V lost 4 bases, and 11 bases had no gene match. The chain's CDR3 is CASSMILAGDENEQFF. CDR3 in DNA: TGCGCCAGCAGCATGATCCTAGCGGGAGATGAGAATGAGCAGTTCTTC.

This clone was detected a few times. Other DNA sequences of this sample code for an identical CDR3. The chain has TRBV18 and TRBJ1-5; 7 bases fit TRBD1. The CDR3 has 13 amino acids. The germline V gene encodes CDR1 KGHSH and CDR2 LQKENI. V dropped 6 bases and J dropped 5; count of bases not matched to a gene: 4. The CDR3, as DNA: TGTGCCAGCTCCCGGGACAGAGATCAGCCCCAGCATTTT. The encoded protein is CASSRDRDQPQHF.

CDR3 region: CASSLVREGEKLFF. CDR3 coding DNA: TGTGCCAGCAGCTTAGTCAGGGAGGGTGAAAAACTGTTTTTT. The rearrangement links TRBV11-2 to TRBJ1-4; TRBD1 is a possible D gene (5 bases). CDR1 SGHAT and CDR2 FQNNGV come from the germline V gene. Trimming took 1 base from V and 7 from J, leaving 10 bases between them. The CDR3 loop spans 14 amino acids.

V is TRBV9 and J is TRBJ2-2; a weak D match, TRBD1 (6 bases). Trimming shortened V by 4 bases and J by 6 bases, and 19 bases separated the two germline ends. The CDR3 loop spans 16 amino acids. Germline CDR1 and CDR2: SGDLS and YYNGEE. CDR3 loop: CASSWGAGEGAGELFF. DNA of the CDR3: TGTGCCAGCAGCTGGGGAGCAGGGGAAGGGGCCGGGGAGCTGTTTTTT. The full variable domain, with the rest looked up from reference TRBV9 and TRBJ2-2, is DSGVTQTPKHLITATGQRVTLRCSPRSGDLSVYWYQQSLDQGLQFLIQYYNGEERAKGNILERFSAQQFPDLHSELNLSSLELGDSALYFCASSWGAGEGAGELFFGEGSRLTVL.

CDR3: CASSLRGGVNTEAFF. The CDR3 DNA follows: TGTGCCAGCAGCTTAAGAGGGGGAGTGAACACTGAAGCTTTCTTT. This rearrangement joins TRBV7-3 to TRBJ1-1; a possible D gene is TRBD1 (6 bases). CDR1 is SGHTA and CDR2 is FQGTGA in the germline V gene. This CDR3 has 15 residues. V was clipped by 1 base and J by 0 bases, with 9 bases between them.

V and J are TRBV6-5 and TRBJ2-6; D is undetermined. Germline V CDR1 and CDR2: MNHEY, SVGAGI. This CDR3 has 15 amino acids. The V gene lost 2 bases and the J gene lost 0 bases, with 5 bases spanning the gap. CDR3 amino acids: CASSYRSSGANVLTF. Here the CDR3 DNA reads TGTGCCAGCAGTTACAGGAGCTCTGGGGCCAACGTCCTGACTTTC.

This clone was counted a few times. The chain couples TRBV6-1 to TRBJ2-3, with 7 positions matching TRBD2. With 1 base clipped from V and 2 bases from J, the junction kept 6 bases outside the gene matches. Germline loops: CDR1 MNHNS, CDR2 SASEGT. The CDR3 consists of 16 residues. The CDR3 spells CASSEVRREDTDTQYF. CDR3 sequence (DNA): TGTGCCAGCAGTGAAGTTCGACGGGAGGACACAGATACGCAGTATTTT.

The chain has TRBV29-1 and TRBJ1-4; maybe TRBD1 (6 bases). Trimming cost V 6 bases and J 9 bases, with 14 bases left between them. Per germline, CDR1 SQVTM and CDR2 ANQGSEA. The CDR3 consists of 12 residues. CDR3 DNA: TGCAGCGTCCTACAGGGTGGCAAAAAACTGTTTTTT. Its protein is CSVLQGGKKLFF.

As for this clone: At one of its ends the junction is not consistent with the germline gene, which may arise from a read error. J is TRBJ2-4 and V is TRBV27; the D gene is possibly TRBD2 (6 bases). The CDR3 contains 12 residues. The germline CDR1 and CDR2 sequences are MNHEY and SMNVEV (reference sequence). The DNA for the CDR3 is TGTGCTAGCAGTAAGACTAGTGGCATTCAGTACTTC. The encoded protein is CASSKTSGIQYF.

V gene TRBV5-1 combines with J gene TRBJ1-4, with D perhaps matching TRBD1 (5 bases). Germline-derived CDR1 and CDR2 are SGHRS and YFSETQ. The CDR3 contains 15 residues. With 0 bases removed from V and 5 bases from J, the gap between germline ends came to 11 bases. This CDR3 is CASSLAGGRNEKLFF. The CDR3 DNA is TGCGCCAGCAGCTTGGCCGGGGGACGCAATGAAAAACTGTTTTTT. Complete variable domain (other parts from reference TRBV5-1 and TRBJ1-4): KAGVTQTPRYLIKTRGQQVTLSCSPISGHRSVSWYQQTPGQGLQFLFEYFSETQRNKGNFPGRFSGRQFSNSRSEMNVSTLELGDSALYLCASSLAGGRNEKLFFGSGTQLSVL.

The chain uses TRBV24-1 and TRBJ2-5; TRBD1 aligns across 12 bases. This CDR3 region has 18 residues. Germline CDR1 is KGHDR and CDR2 is SFDVKD. J lost 4 bases, V lost 2 bases, and 10 bases had no gene match. CDR3 residues: CATSDSTPGQGARETQYF. The CDR3 coding sequence is TGTGCCACCAGTGATTCGACACCGGGACAGGGGGCCAGAGAGACCCAGTACTTC.

This rearrangement joins TRBV5-1 to TRBJ1-6; D gene unclear. CDR3 length: 12 amino acids. Between the trimmed V and J ends, which lost 3 bases and 7 bases, there was a span of 5 bases. Per germline, CDR1 SGHRS and CDR2 YFSETQ. The DNA for the CDR3 is TGCGCCAGCAGCTCGACAAATTCACCCCTCCACTTT. Its translation: CASSSTNSPLHF.

The chain recombines TRBV9 with TRBJ2-1; D is ambiguous. Trimming pared 0 bases from V and 8 bases from J, leaving 9 bases between. The CDR3 consists of 13 residues. Germline CDR1 and CDR2: SGDLS and YYNGEE. The CDR3 bases are TGTGCCAGCAGCGTAGGTCTATTCGATGAGCAGTTCTTC. Protein: CASSVGLFDEQFF.

The genes are TRBV6-5 and TRBJ2-7; D perhaps matches TRBD2 (5 bases). CDR1 MNHEY and CDR2 SVGAGI come from the germline V gene. V was shortened by 5 bases and J by 3 bases, with 11 bases between the two germline ends. The CDR3 length is 13 residues. CDR3 DNA: TGTGCCAGCAGTATGGGAGCCTACTACGAGCAGTACTTC. As protein: CASSMGAYYEQYF.

CDR3 coding DNA: TGTGCCAGTTCGGAAAGACAGGGGGCTGGGAGGAACACTGAAGCTTTCTTT. Protein product: CASSERQGAGRNTEAFF. This chain joins TRBV19 and TRBJ1-1, with 10 nucleotides matching TRBD1. Trimming took 8 bases from V and 1 from J; bases not matched to a gene: 13. Germline CDR1 LNHDA, CDR2 SQIVND (reference sequence). The CDR3 is 17 residues long. Combining the CDR3 with reference TRBV19 and TRBJ1-1 gives the whole variable domain DGGITQSPKYLFRKEGQNVTLSCEQNLNHDAMYWYRQDPGQGLRLIYYSQIVNDFQKGDIAEGYSVSREKKESFPLTVTSAQKNPTAFYLCASSERQGAGRNTEAFFGQGTRLTVV.

The chain links TRBV6-5 to TRBJ1-1; 8 bases are shared with TRBD1. The J segment lost 5 bases and the V segment lost 5 bases, leaving 1 base of the junction unmatched. This CDR3 has 12 amino acids. CDR1 is MNHEY and CDR2 is SVGAGI in the germline V gene. The CDR3 DNA follows: TGTGCCAGCAGTCACAGGGGGACTGAAGCTTTCTTT. Translated: CASSHRGTEAFF.

The chain uses TRBV30 and TRBJ1-2; D gene ambiguous. Trimming took 2 bases from V and 8 from J, leaving 21 bases between them. Germline V gives CDR1 GTSNPN, CDR2 SVGIG (reference sequence). The CDR3 has 15 residues. CDR3 sequence reads: CAWSTRRSLHGGYTF. In DNA form, the CDR3 reads TGTGCCTGGAGTACCAGACGGAGCCTACACGGGGGCTACACCTTC.

This clone was seen a handful of times. This chain's CDR3 is CASSESNRANYGYTF. CDR3 coding DNA: TGTGCCAGCAGTGAATCGAACAGGGCTAACTATGGCTACACCTTC. The V call is TRBV25-1, the J call TRBJ1-2, with D perhaps TRBD1 (6 bases). The CDR3 covers 15 residues. The germline V gene encodes CDR1 MGHDK and CDR2 SYGVNS. V lost 1 base, J lost 0 bases, and 9 bases lay in between.

This chain uses TRBV2 with TRBJ1-5; possible D gene TRBD1, 5 bases. V was pared by 5 bases and J by 6 bases, with 11 bases between. Per germline, CDR1 SNHLY and CDR2 FYNNEI. There are 13 residues in the CDR3. The CDR3 DNA follows: TGTGCCAGCAGTTATCAGGGTTTTCAGCCCCAGCATTTT. This gives the protein CASSYQGFQPQHF.

This chain uses TRBV29-1 with TRBJ1-1; 8 nucleotides align to TRBD1. Trimming at V came to 7 bases and at J to 3 bases, leaving 7 bases not matched to a gene. In germline, CDR1 is SQVTM, CDR2 ANQGSEA. CDR3 length: 13 amino acids. The CDR3 DNA is TGCAGCGCAAGGACAGGGAGGGACACTGAAGCTTTCTTT. It specifies CSARTGRDTEAFF.

The V gene is TRBV19, the J gene TRBJ2-1, with TRBD2 matching over 8 bases. The CDR3 has 14 residues. The J segment lost 5 bases and the V segment lost 3 bases, leaving 3 bases of the junction unmatched. Germline assignment: CDR1 LNHDA and CDR2 SQIVND (reference sequence). CDR3 bases: TGTGCCAGTAGTATTACTAGCGGTAACAATGAGCAGTTCTTC. The encoded protein is CASSITSGNNEQFF.

The gene calls are TRBV28 and TRBJ2-7; the match to TRBD2 covers 8 bases. CDR3 length: 16 residues. The V segment lost 6 bases and the J segment 6 bases; nucleotides outside the gene matches: 16. Germline V gene data show CDR1 as MDHEN and CDR2 as SYDVKM. The CDR3 DNA reads as TGTGCCAGCAGGCCCGTCTCCGGGAGGGCCTACTCCGAGCAGTACTTC. Encoded protein: CASRPVSGRAYSEQYF.